This entry describes one TCR beta chain. These data belong to a study of shared clonotypes between healthy human individuals. Sequencing was performed with immunoSEQ multiplex PCR; in TCRdb, only in-frame clones are kept and a portion is missing. The sample records fewer than 3 million clones, 92% being singletons. The V and J ends lost 2 bases and 4 bases, in that order; junction bases with no gene match: 8. This CDR3 has 14 residues. Looked up from germline, CDR1 is GTSNPN and CDR2 is SVGIG (reference sequence). This rearrangement joins TRBV30 to TRBJ2-7, with 7 bases identical to TRBD2. The sequenced material came from naive CD4+ T cells from PBMCs. Subset meaning: CD45RA+ positively selected. The TCR was taken from a man between 18 and 35 years old in good health. Some clones in this sample may be carry-over from other donors' samples. The CDR3, as DNA: TGTGCCTGGAGTAGCGGCGGGAGTAGGTACGAGCAGTACTTC. Residues: CAWSSGGSRYEQYF. Supplemented by reference TRBV30 and TRBJ2-7, the full variable domain reads SQTIHQWPATLVQPVGSPLSLECTVEGTSNPNLYWYRQAAGRGLQLLFYSVGIGQISSEVPQNLSASRPQDRQFILSSKKLLLSDSGFYLCAWSSGGSRYEQYFGPGTRLTVT.